These 19 T cell receptor beta chains originate from one sample sequenced in a study of beta chain features in type 1 diabetes. The whole isolated RNA underwent reverse transcription, so sequencing captured expressed TCRB transcripts. Profiling relied on immunoSEQ multiplex PCR, and the TCRdb table lists in-frame clones only, not all of them. The table lists about 210,000 clones, about a tenth of them singletons. The sequenced sample was central memory CD4+ T cells from blood. The receptors were gathered from a man aged 18-30 years in good health.

Details on this clone: The junction differs from germline at one of its ends, possibly a read error. The gene calls are TRBV7-2 and TRBJ2-7; D might be TRBD1 (5 bases). The CDR3 consists of 13 residues. Germline V gene data show CDR1 as SGHTA and CDR2 as FQGNSA. CDR3 in amino acids: CASSFTGSFEQYF. The CDR3 bases are TGTGCCAGCAGCTTTACAGGATCCTTCGAGCAGTACTTC.

This clone has ten or more counts. The V call is TRBV18, the J call TRBJ2-7, with D possibly TRBD2 on 5 matching bases. The germline gives CDR1 KGHSH, CDR2 LQKENI. V was cut by 3 bases and J by 1 base, with 10 bases left in between. The CDR3 consists of 14 residues. For the CDR3, the DNA is TGTGCCAGCTCACCCATGCCGGGGTCCTACGAGCAGTACTTC. This codes for CASSPMPGSYEQYF.

The chain joins TRBV19 to TRBJ2-1; 8 nucleotides agree with TRBD2. The CDR3 runs 14 residues. In germline, CDR1 is LNHDA, CDR2 SQIVND (reference sequence). J was trimmed by 2 bases and V by 6 bases; bases with no gene match: 3. The CDR3 loop is CASRSGRAYNEQFF. CDR3 DNA: TGTGCCAGTAGGTCCGGGAGGGCCTACAATGAGCAGTTCTTC.

This clone came up a few times. This sequence joins TRBV27 and TRBJ2-1; 9 nucleotides agree with TRBD2. Germline V CDR1 and CDR2: MNHEY, SMNVEV (reference sequence). Trimming at V came to 6 bases and at J to 7 bases, leaving 25 bases not matched to a gene. This CDR3 has 20 residues. The CDR3 DNA reads as TGTGCCAGCAGCTCGACGAAAAGGGGACTAGCCGATCCCCTGTGGAATGAGCAGTTCTTC. Residues: CASSSTKRGLADPLWNEQFF.

The table lists this clone with a few counts. J is TRBJ1-5 and V is TRBV5-1; TRBD1 agrees at 7 bases. This CDR3 region has 15 residues. The V gene end was trimmed by 5 bases and the J gene end by 4 bases; junction bases not matched to a gene: 9. Germline-derived CDR1 and CDR2 are SGHRS and YFSETQ. The CDR3 DNA is TGCGCCAGCAGACAATCGACAGGGCCGAATCAGCCCCAGCATTTT. Its protein product is CASRQSTGPNQPQHF.

V gene TRBV6-5 combines with J gene TRBJ1-1; D remains unclear. V lost 6 bases and J 1 base, leaving 15 bases between the germline ends. The CDR3 totals 15 residues. Per germline, CDR1 MNHEY and CDR2 SVGAGI. CDR3 sequence: CASSHVIRGNTEAFF. CDR3 DNA sequence: TGTGCCAGCAGCCACGTGATTCGGGGGAACACTGAAGCTTTCTTT.

This clone was recorded a few times. V gene TRBV28 combines with J gene TRBJ2-3; D remains ambiguous. This CDR3 has 14 residues. V shed 6 bases and J shed 6 bases, with 16 bases lying between them. Germline V gene sequence: CDR1 MDHEN, CDR2 SYDVKM. The CDR3 DNA follows: TGTGCCAGCAGCTTAGGAGAGCCGAAGGATACGCAGTATTTT. Encoded protein: CASSLGEPKDTQYF. Drawing the rest from reference TRBV28 and TRBJ2-3, the complete variable domain is DVKVTQSSRYLVKRTGEKVFLECVQDMDHENMFWYRQDPGLGLRLIYFSYDVKMKEKGDIPEGYSVSREKKERFSLILESASTNQTSMYLCASSLGEPKDTQYFGPGTRLTVL.

The chain recombines TRBV5-1 with TRBJ2-3, with D tentatively TRBD2 (5 bases). Germline lookup yields CDR1 SGHRS and CDR2 YFSETQ. The CDR3 is 15 amino acids. Trimming left V 0 bases short and J 2 bases short, with 10 bases between. The CDR3 DNA reads as TGCGCCAGCAGCTTGGATCTAGCTTACACAGATACGCAGTATTTT. It encodes CASSLDLAYTDTQYF.

The V call is TRBV5-1, the J call TRBJ2-1, with D tentatively TRBD2 (6 bases). CDR3 length: 14 amino acids. Germline CDR1 is SGHRS and CDR2 is YFSETQ. The V end lost 0 bases, the J end lost 8 bases, and 12 bases lay between the germline ends. The CDR3: CASSLAASVDEQFF. The CDR3 DNA reads TGCGCCAGCAGCTTGGCGGCTAGCGTAGATGAGCAGTTCTTC.

The genes are TRBV5-1 and TRBJ2-1; D is undetermined. CDR1 is SGHRS and CDR2 is YFSETQ in the germline V gene. The length of the CDR3 is 13 residues. Trimming stripped 2 bases from V and 0 bases from J, with 3 bases between. The chain's CDR3 is CASSFYSYNEQFF. The CDR3 bases are TGCGCCAGCAGCTTCTACTCCTACAATGAGCAGTTCTTC. Filled out from reference TRBV5-1 and TRBJ2-1, the complete variable domain reads KAGVTQTPRYLIKTRGQQVTLSCSPISGHRSVSWYQQTPGQGLQFLFEYFSETQRNKGNFPGRFSGRQFSNSRSEMNVSTLELGDSALYLCASSFYSYNEQFFGPGTRLTVL.

This clone was found a few times. The genes are TRBV10-3 and TRBJ1-1; no reliable D call. Germline CDR1 and CDR2: ENHRY and SYGVKD. The CDR3 is 14 residues long. V lost 0 bases and J 7 bases, leaving 12 bases between the germline ends. CDR3: CAISESLGPSEAFF. In DNA form, the CDR3 reads TGTGCCATCAGTGAGTCATTAGGACCGAGTGAAGCTTTCTTT.

This clone has at least ten counts. The chain has TRBV14 and TRBJ2-1; unclear D gene. The CDR3 is 12 amino acids. Trimming took off 3 bases at V and 1 base at J, with 1 base between the two ends. CDR1 and CDR2 (germline): SGHDN, FVKESK. The CDR3 sequence: CASSQSYNEQFF. CDR3 sequence (DNA): TGTGCCAGCAGCCAGTCCTACAATGAGCAGTTCTTC.

This clone has just a few counts. The rearrangement joins TRBV7-2 to TRBJ2-1, with 10 nucleotides matching TRBD2. The CDR3 runs 18 residues. V was pared by 4 bases and J by 0 bases, with 9 bases of the junction left unmatched. The germline CDR1 and CDR2 sequences are SGHTA and FQGNSA. This CDR3 reads CASSSWTSGRSSYNEQFF. CDR3 DNA sequence: TGTGCCAGCAGCTCCTGGACTAGCGGTAGGAGCTCCTACAATGAGCAGTTCTTC. The whole variable domain, remainder taken from reference TRBV7-2 and TRBJ2-1, is GAGVSQSPSNKVTEKGKDVELRCDPISGHTALYWYRQSLGQGLEFLIYFQGNSAPDKSGLPSDRFSAERTGGSVSTLTIQRTQQEDSAVYLCASSSWTSGRSSYNEQFFGPGTRLTVL.

A few counts support this clone. The chain carries TRBV7-2 and TRBJ2-5; D call uncertain. The V end was cut by 1 base, the J end by 5 bases, with 8 bases between. CDR3 size: 13 residues. CDR1 and CDR2 (germline): SGHTA, FQGNSA. The CDR3 coding sequence is TGTGCCAGCAGCTTAGGGCCCTTGGAGACCCAGTACTTC. Translating gives CASSLGPLETQYF.

CDR3 DNA sequence: TGTGCCAGCAGCTTAAGGCAGTCTTTTAGCTCCTACGAGCAGTACTTC. This translates into CASSLRQSFSSYEQYF. The rearrangement uses TRBV7-2 and TRBJ2-7; D gene uncertain. The length of the CDR3 is 16 residues. The ends were cut back, 2 bases at V and 0 bases at J, with 14 bases in the middle. Germline lookup yields CDR1 SGHTA and CDR2 FQGNSA.

CDR3 bases: TGTGCCAGCAGTGAAACAAGACAGAGCTCCTACAATGAGCAGTTCTTC. It translates to CASSETRQSSYNEQFF. This chain uses TRBV25-1 with TRBJ2-1; D perhaps matches TRBD1 (5 bases). The V gene's germline CDR1 is MGHDK and CDR2 SYGVNS. V lost 2 bases and J 0 bases, leaving 11 bases between the germline ends. CDR3 length: 16 amino acids.

This clone was observed a handful of times. This rearrangement joins TRBV28 to TRBJ1-2; D remains ambiguous. There are 13 residues in the CDR3. Germline CDR1 MDHEN, CDR2 SYDVKM. V shed 4 bases and J shed 6 bases, with 12 bases lying between them. CDR3 in amino acids: CASSSRAPHGYTF. As DNA, the CDR3 is TGTGCCAGCAGTTCACGGGCGCCGCATGGCTACACCTTC.

Ten or more counts support this clone. The chain carries TRBV6-1 and TRBJ1-4, with unresolved D. This CDR3 has 12 residues. Looked up from germline, CDR1 is MNHNS and CDR2 is SASEGT. Trimming left V 4 bases short and J 8 bases short, with 8 bases between. In DNA, the CDR3 is TGTGCCAGCAGTGTGGAATCCGAAAAACTGTTTTTT. Protein sequence: CASSVESEKLFF.

The rearrangement links TRBV5-4 to TRBJ2-7; D unresolved. The CDR3 covers 15 residues. CDR1 is SGHNT, CDR2 YYREEE, per germline (reference sequence). The V gene lost 3 bases and the J gene lost 4 bases, with 17 bases spanning the gap. The CDR3 DNA sequence: TGTGCCAGCAGCTCAGACACCCGGCGTAGGTACGAGCAGTACTTC. As protein: CASSSDTRRRYEQYF.